The 5 T cell receptor beta chains below all came from one sample that was sequenced in a study of beta chain features in type 1 diabetes. Study-wide findings and caveats: Within each of all four CD4+ subsets, Type 1 diabetes patients had TCRB CDR3s that were moderately but significantly shorter.

The sequenced template was cDNA made from the entire isolated RNA. Using immunoSEQ multiplex PCR, the repertoire was profiled, and TCRdb retains in-frame clones only, with some absent. The repertoire holds fewer than 350,000 clones, over 12% seen once, with roughly 0.015% in the top ten. Their target antigens are unknown. The specimen was naive CD4+ T cells from blood. The receptors were gathered from a man aged 18 to 30 with type 1 diabetes.

V gene TRBV2 combines with J gene TRBJ2-5, with 9 bases aligning to TRBD2. The J segment lost 5 bases and the V segment lost 7 bases, leaving 11 bases of the junction unmatched. Germline CDR1 and CDR2: SNHLY and FYNNEI. The CDR3 extends over 15 amino acids. The CDR3 sequence is CASTNSGSSGETQYF. The CDR3, as DNA: TGTGCCAGCACGAATAGCGGGAGCTCTGGTGAGACCCAGTACTTC. Looking up the rest from reference TRBV2 and TRBJ2-5 gives the full variable domain: EPEVTQTPSHQVTQMGQEVILRCVPISNHLYFYWYRQILGQKVEFLVSFYNNEISEKSEIFDDQFSVERPDGSNFTLKIRSTKLEDSAMYFCASTNSGSSGETQYFGPGTRLLVL.

The genes are TRBV27 and TRBJ2-3, with D unresolved. Trimming left V 4 bases short and J 8 bases short, with 16 bases between. The germline V gene has CDR1 MNHEY and CDR2 SMNVEV (reference sequence). CDR3 length: 14 residues. The CDR3 is CASSSIRRAGTQYF. CDR3 DNA: TGTGCCAGCAGTTCCATACGACGCGCAGGTACGCAGTATTTT.

This clone was observed a few times. This chain links TRBV7-2 with TRBJ2-7, with 7 bases fitting TRBD2. J lost 0 bases, V lost 7 bases, and 6 bases had no gene match. Germline loops: CDR1 SGHTA, CDR2 FQGNSA. The CDR3 extends over 14 amino acids. The CDR3 DNA reads as TGTGCCAGCACCCTGGGAGGGAGCTCCTACGAGCAGTACTTC. Its translation: CASTLGGSSYEQYF.

V usage is TRBV7-9 and J usage is TRBJ1-1; a possible D gene is TRBD1 (6 bases). The germline V and J ends were trimmed by 5 bases and 1 base, with 14 bases remaining between them. Germline values: CDR1 SEHNR, CDR2 FQNEAQ (reference sequence). This CDR3 has 15 amino acids. The CDR3 sequence is CASSAGGAENTEAFF. DNA of the CDR3: TGTGCCAGCAGCGCCGGGGGGGCCGAGAACACTGAAGCTTTCTTT.

The chain employs TRBV27 and TRBJ1-2; 8 bases match TRBD1. Unmatched junction bases numbered 12, after V lost 5 bases and J lost 7 bases. The germline V gene has CDR1 MNHEY and CDR2 SMNVEV (reference sequence). The CDR3 has 15 residues. The CDR3 spells CASSARGRGLLGYTF. The DNA for the CDR3 is TGTGCCAGCAGTGCTCGGGGCAGGGGGCTTCTTGGCTACACCTTC.